This entry lists 12 T cell receptor beta chains sequenced from one sample in a study of shared clonotypes between healthy human individuals. Clones were read by immunoSEQ multiplex PCR, and TCRdb kept only the in-frame ones, dropping some. The data show about 980,000 clones, more than 75% seen once. Sequenced material: memory CD4+ T cells sorted from blood. Subset indicated: CD45RA-negative fraction. These receptors originate from a man aged 18 to 35 in good health.

The rearrangement uses TRBV6-1 and TRBJ1-1, with D tentatively TRBD1 (6 bases). CDR3 length equals 15 residues. Germline-derived CDR1 and CDR2 are MNHNS and SASEGT. V lost 6 bases, J lost 2 bases, and 16 bases lay in between. The CDR3 spells CASSPNQGRNTEAFF. CDR3 in DNA: TGTGCCAGCAGCCCGAATCAGGGGCGAAACACTGAAGCTTTCTTT.

This chain connects TRBV7-8 to TRBJ1-1; D is unclear. V was shortened by 5 bases and J by 5 bases, with 15 bases between the two germline ends. Germline CDR1 reads SGHVS; CDR2 reads FQNEAQ. The CDR3 extends over 14 amino acids. The CDR3 loop is CASSRELGRTEAFF. Here the CDR3 DNA reads TGTGCCAGCAGCAGAGAATTAGGACGGACTGAAGCTTTCTTT.

The table lists this clone with a few counts. In nucleotides, the CDR3 is TGCAGCGTTGCCTACTCGGGAACTATCACAGATACGCAGTATTTT. Protein sequence: CSVAYSGTITDTQYF. The genes are TRBV29-1 and TRBJ2-3; weak D call: TRBD2 (5 bases). V was cut by 4 bases and J by 2 bases, with 16 bases left in between. CDR1 SQVTM and CDR2 ANQGSEA come from the germline V gene. The CDR3 is made up of 15 amino acids.

The CDR3, as DNA: TGTGCCAGTAGTATTCGGGAGGGTTCAGTCGAGCAGTACTTC. Protein product: CASSIREGSVEQYF. The J gene is TRBJ2-7, the V gene TRBV19; 8 bases align to TRBD2. There are 14 residues in the CDR3. From germline, CDR1 is LNHDA and CDR2 SQIVND (reference sequence). V lost 3 bases and J lost 6; bases outside the gene matches: 7.

This clone occurred once. This rearrangement joins TRBV5-1 to TRBJ2-5; 7 nucleotides line up with TRBD2. Trimming at V came to 5 bases and at J to 1 base, leaving 8 bases not matched to a gene. Germline lookup yields CDR1 SGHRS and CDR2 YFSETQ. The length of the CDR3 is 15 residues. The CDR3 sequence is CASRNPRGSQETQYF. The CDR3 region has the DNA TGCGCCAGCAGAAACCCGCGGGGGTCCCAAGAGACCCAGTACTTC.

The rearrangement links TRBV7-9 to TRBJ1-3; TRBD1 is a possible D gene (6 bases). The germline V and J ends were trimmed by 5 bases and 11 bases, with 25 bases remaining between them. Germline CDR1 is SEHNR and CDR2 is FQNEAQ (reference sequence). This CDR3 spans 16 amino acids. CDR3 coding DNA: TGTGCCAGCAGCCTAAAGGGGGGCAGTTTGAACAGGGCCATATATTTT. Protein product: CASSLKGGSLNRAIYF.

This clone was detected once. The J gene is TRBJ2-5, the V gene TRBV5-1; 7 nucleotides agree with TRBD1. V shed 3 bases, J shed 1 base, and the junction held 9 bases outside the gene matches. This CDR3 region has 16 residues. CDR1 is SGHRS, CDR2 YFSETQ, per germline. The CDR3 is CASSSATGSAQETQYF. The CDR3 region has the DNA TGCGCCAGCAGCTCGGCGACAGGGTCGGCCCAAGAGACCCAGTACTTC.

The chain combines TRBV5-4 with TRBJ2-7; TRBD2 is a possible D gene (6 bases). V was cut by 3 bases and J by 2 bases, with 9 bases left in between. This CDR3 region has 13 residues. Germline CDR1 and CDR2: SGHNT and YYREEE (reference sequence). The chain's CDR3 is CASSSGGTYEQYF. The CDR3 DNA reads TGTGCCAGCAGCTCAGGAGGGACCTACGAGCAGTACTTC.

The V gene is TRBV30, the J gene TRBJ1-2, with unresolved D. V lost 0 bases to trimming and J lost 4 bases, with 9 bases between them. The length of the CDR3 is 13 residues. The germline V gene has CDR1 GTSNPN and CDR2 SVGIG (reference sequence). CDR3 sequence (DNA): TGTGCCTGGAGTGTTGGGTTAGTCTATGGCTACACCTTC. Translating gives CAWSVGLVYGYTF. Supplemented by reference TRBV30 and TRBJ1-2, the full variable domain reads SQTIHQWPATLVQPVGSPLSLECTVEGTSNPNLYWYRQAAGRGLQLLFYSVGIGQISSEVPQNLSASRPQDRQFILSSKKLLLSDSGFYLCAWSVGLVYGYTFGSGTRLTVV.

This sequence joins TRBV7-8 and TRBJ2-7, with 8 bases that match TRBD2. The V gene end was trimmed by 2 bases and the J gene end by 3 bases; junction bases not matched to a gene: 3. From germline, CDR1 is SGHVS and CDR2 FQNEAQ. The CDR3 consists of 14 residues. The CDR3 nucleotides read TGTGCCAGCAGCTTATCGGGAGGGGTCTACGAGCAGTACTTC. As protein: CASSLSGGVYEQYF.

This chain links TRBV5-6 with TRBJ2-2, with D perhaps assigned TRBD1 or TRBD2 (6 bases each). The germline V gene has CDR1 SGHDT and CDR2 YYEEEE. CDR3 size: 17 residues. Trimming shortened V by 3 bases and J by 6 bases, and 21 bases separated the two germline ends. The CDR3 coding sequence is TGTGCCAGCAGCTCCTCGAGAGGCAGGGGCGGGGCCGGGGAGCTGTTTTTT. This translates into CASSSSRGRGGAGELFF. Complete variable domain (other parts from reference TRBV5-6 and TRBJ2-2): DAGVTQSPTHLIKTRGQQVTLRCSPKSGHDTVSWYQQALGQGPQFIFQYYEEEERQRGNFPDRFSGHQFPNYSSELNVNALLLGDSALYLCASSSSRGRGGAGELFFGEGSRLTVL.

The V gene is TRBV5-4, the J gene TRBJ1-1, with D possibly matching TRBD1 (5 bases). Trimming left V 4 bases short and J 7 bases short, with 20 bases between. There are 15 residues in the CDR3. CDR1 and CDR2 from the germline V gene are SGHNT and YYREEE (reference sequence). The CDR3 reads CASSRGTDLRGEAFF. As DNA, the CDR3 is TGTGCCAGCAGCCGGGGGACGGACTTGAGGGGTGAAGCTTTCTTT.